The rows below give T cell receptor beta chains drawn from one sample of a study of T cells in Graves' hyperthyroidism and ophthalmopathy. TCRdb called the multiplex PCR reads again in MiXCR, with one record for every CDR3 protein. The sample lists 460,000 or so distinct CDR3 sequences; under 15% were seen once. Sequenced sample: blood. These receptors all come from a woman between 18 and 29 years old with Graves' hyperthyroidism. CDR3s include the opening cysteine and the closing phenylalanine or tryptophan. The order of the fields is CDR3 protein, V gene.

cdr3_aa: CACPRGINEQFF
v_call: TRBV30

cdr3_aa: CASRDRALQETQYF
v_call: TRBV11-1

cdr3_aa: CASSHLEKLFF
v_call: TRBV3-1

cdr3_aa: CASTPSSEYSGANVLTF
v_call: TRBV7-9

cdr3_aa: CASWSAQIKADTQYF
v_call: TRBV10-2

cdr3_aa: CASSSNVRDSEYF
v_call: TRBV11-1

cdr3_aa: CASGVNGYYNEQFF
v_call: TRBV5-1

cdr3_aa: CASSFGAGIGYTF
v_call: TRBV12-3/TRBV12-4

cdr3_aa: CASSQEDRRANYGYTF
v_call: TRBV4-2

cdr3_aa: CASSRASQETQYF
v_call: TRBV19

cdr3_aa: CASSQDPYNEQFF
v_call: TRBV4-2

cdr3_aa: CASSALQGSKNIQYF
v_call: TRBV6-1

cdr3_aa: CASGSGTGDSFGPQHF
v_call: TRBV12-5

cdr3_aa: CASSSAGQTNQPQHF
v_call: TRBV6-5

cdr3_aa: CASSHITRRDRSNEQFF
v_call: TRBV3-1

cdr3_aa: CASSFSLSPNQPQHF
v_call: TRBV13

cdr3_aa: CASSPLGTSGLGTDTQYF
v_call: TRBV12-3/TRBV12-4